These 20 T cell receptor beta chains came from one sample sequenced in a study of blood T cell repertoires in COVID-19. Sequencing was performed with immunoSEQ multiplex PCR; in TCRdb, only in-frame clones are kept and a portion is missing. Of more than 250,000 clones listed, around 86% are singletons. The specimen was peripheral blood. The receptors were gathered from a man aged 18 to 30 with active or convalescent COVID-19.

This sequence joins TRBV9 and TRBJ1-2; D unclear. V was pared by 3 bases and J by 4 bases, with 4 bases between. The CDR3 runs 11 residues. Germline V gene lookup returns CDR1 SGDLS and CDR2 YYNGEE. Here the CDR3 reads CASSALYGYTF. Here the CDR3 DNA reads TGTGCCAGCAGCGCCCTCTATGGCTACACCTTC.

The gene calls are TRBV19 and TRBJ1-5; TRBD1 matches 8 bases. CDR1 is LNHDA, CDR2 SQIVND, per germline (reference sequence). The junction had 3 bases not matched to a gene; V was cut back by 0 bases and J by 5 bases. There are 15 residues in the CDR3. The CDR3 reads CASSIDDRGDQPQHF. Here the CDR3 DNA reads TGTGCCAGTAGTATAGACGACAGGGGAGATCAGCCCCAGCATTTT.

This clone has a handful of counts. This chain joins TRBV19 and TRBJ1-1, with D uncertain. The length of the CDR3 is 13 residues. Per the germline V gene, CDR1 is LNHDA and CDR2 is SQIVND (reference sequence). The V end lost 4 bases, the J end lost 12 bases, and 18 bases lay between the germline ends. As DNA, the CDR3 is TGTGCCAGTAGTACCCCGGTGCGGGGTATGACTTTCTTT. Translation gives CASSTPVRGMTFF.

V gene TRBV11-2 combines with J gene TRBJ2-6; perhaps TRBD1 as D (5 bases). The CDR3 is 17 amino acids. Germline-derived CDR1 and CDR2 are SGHAT and FQNNGV. V gave up 3 bases and J gave up 0 bases, with 12 bases separating them. The CDR3, as DNA: TGTGCCAGCAGCTTTCGCCAGGGCCACTCTGGGGCCAACGTCCTGACTTTC. The encoded protein is CASSFRQGHSGANVLTF.

CDR3 nucleotide sequence: TGTGCCAGCAGCATCGGACTAGCGGATATACTACTTAGCACAGATACGCAGTATTTT. It translates to CASSIGLADILLSTDTQYF. This sequence joins TRBV7-2 and TRBJ2-3; 10 bases agree with TRBD2. This CDR3 contains 19 residues. Germline values: CDR1 SGHTA, CDR2 FQGNSA. The junction had 14 bases not matched to a gene; V was cut back by 5 bases and J by 0 bases.

In this sample, this clone turned up once. The chain recombines TRBV19 with TRBJ2-1, with TRBD1 identical over 7 bases. This CDR3 has 14 amino acids. Trimming cost V 4 bases and J 4 bases; bases outside gene matches: 4. CDR1 and CDR2 (germline): LNHDA, SQIVND (reference sequence). As DNA, the CDR3 is TGTGCCAGTAGTACTCCGGGACAGTACAATGAGCAGTTCTTC. The encoded protein is CASSTPGQYNEQFF.

This chain uses TRBV5-1 with TRBJ2-5; D perhaps matches TRBD2 (5 bases). The CDR3 consists of 15 residues. V lost 0 bases to trimming and J lost 6 bases, with 15 bases between them. The germline V gene has CDR1 SGHRS and CDR2 YFSETQ. In nucleotides, the CDR3 is TGCGCCAGCAGCTTGGCGGGAACTAATGGAAAGACCCAGTACTTC. This translates into CASSLAGTNGKTQYF.

V and J are TRBV6-1 and TRBJ2-1; 9 positions agree with TRBD1. The V gene's germline CDR1 is MNHNS and CDR2 SASEGT. V dropped 4 bases and J dropped 0; count of bases not matched to a gene: 7. CDR3 size: 17 residues. CDR3 in amino acids: CASSAIRQGGSYNEQFF. As DNA, the CDR3 is TGTGCCAGCAGTGCAATAAGACAGGGGGGCTCCTACAATGAGCAGTTCTTC.

The chain is built from TRBV12-3 or TRBV12-4 and TRBJ2-7; D remains ambiguous. Trimming stripped 3 bases from V and 5 bases from J, with 5 bases between. The CDR3 spans 11 residues. CDR3 sequence (DNA): TGTGCCAGCAGTTTTTTAAACGAGCAGTACTTC. It encodes CASSFLNEQYF.

The DNA of the CDR3 is TGCAGCGTTGGCCCCAGAGACTTGAACACTGAAGCTTTCTTT. Protein: CSVGPRDLNTEAFF. The V call is TRBV29-1, the J call TRBJ1-1; no clear D gene. Germline CDR1 reads SQVTM; CDR2 reads ANQGSEA. The CDR3 is 14 residues long. Trimming cost V 4 bases and J 0 bases, with 12 bases left between them. Complete variable domain (other parts from reference TRBV29-1 and TRBJ1-1): SAVISQKPSRDICQRGTSLTIQCQVDSQVTMMFWYRQQPGQSLTLIATANQGSEATYESGFVIDKFPISRPNLTFSTLTVSNMSPEDSSIYLCSVGPRDLNTEAFFGQGTRLTVV.

V and J are TRBV28 and TRBJ1-1, with a weak D call TRBD1 (6 bases). The ends were cut back, 7 bases at V and 5 bases at J, with 17 bases in the middle. Germline V gene sequence: CDR1 MDHEN, CDR2 SYDVKM. There are 14 residues in the CDR3. CDR3 in DNA: TGTGCCAGCAAGGGAGGGCAGGGGAGAACTGAAGCTTTCTTT. It encodes CASKGGQGRTEAFF.

The V call is TRBV4-2, the J call TRBJ2-1; 10 bases match TRBD2. Looked up from germline, CDR1 is LGHNA and CDR2 is YNFKEQ. The J segment lost 10 bases and the V segment lost 0 bases, leaving 12 bases of the junction unmatched. CDR3 length equals 17 residues. The CDR3 region has the DNA TGTGCCAGCAGCCAAGAATTTGGGAGCGGGGGGGCCGGGGAGCAGTTCTTC. Its protein product is CASSQEFGSGGAGEQFF.

The chain carries TRBV27 and TRBJ2-1; 10 bases map to TRBD2. Germline CDR1 and CDR2: MNHEY and SMNVEV (reference sequence). The trim removed 5 bases at V and 12 bases at J, leaving 10 bases unmatched. The CDR3 spans 14 residues. CDR3: CASSPISGRARQFF. The CDR3 DNA follows: TGTGCCAGCAGTCCAATAAGCGGGAGGGCCCGGCAGTTCTTC.

The CDR3 sequence is CASSPQREGPYNEQFF. The CDR3 DNA sequence: TGTGCCAGCTCACCTCAGCGGGAGGGTCCCTACAATGAGCAGTTCTTC. This chain connects TRBV18 to TRBJ2-1; TRBD2 agrees at 10 bases. The CDR3 covers 16 residues. CDR1 is KGHSH, CDR2 LQKENI, per germline. The ends lost 3 bases at V and 2 bases at J; junction bases unmatched: 4.

This chain links TRBV19 with TRBJ2-4, with a tentative D call TRBD1 (6 bases). This CDR3 spans 12 amino acids. Germline CDR1 reads LNHDA; CDR2 reads SQIVND (reference sequence). Trimming took 6 bases from V and 9 from J, leaving 12 bases between them. In nucleotides, the CDR3 is TGTGCCAGTAGCCGGGACACTGCCATTCAGTACTTC. It codes for CASSRDTAIQYF.

V and J are TRBV24-1 and TRBJ2-7; TRBD2 matches 7 bases. This CDR3 has 19 amino acids. J gave up 2 bases and V 1 base, and 16 bases lay outside the gene matches. Germline CDR1 and CDR2: KGHDR and SFDVKD. The CDR3 reads CATSDLAPWREFLTYEQYF. The CDR3 DNA sequence: TGTGCCACCAGTGATTTAGCCCCTTGGCGGGAGTTCCTAACCTACGAGCAGTACTTC.

The CDR3 nucleotides are TGTGCCAGCCGGGGGGAAGATGAAAAACTGTTTTTT. Translated, it gives CASRGEDEKLFF. The chain combines TRBV2 with TRBJ1-4; possible D gene TRBD1, 5 bases. Trimming left V 8 bases short and J 6 bases short, with 10 bases between. Germline V CDR1 and CDR2: SNHLY, FYNNEI. The CDR3 is 12 residues long.

This chain connects TRBV9 to TRBJ2-5; D unresolved. The CDR3 loop spans 14 amino acids. In germline, CDR1 is SGDLS, CDR2 YYNGEE. Between the trimmed V and J ends, which lost 2 bases and 0 bases, there was a span of 8 bases. CDR3 DNA: TGTGCCAGCAGCGTGGGCGTGTACCAAGAGACCCAGTACTTC. As protein: CASSVGVYQETQYF.

The chain combines TRBV28 with TRBJ2-2; D gene uncertain. Germline CDR1 MDHEN, CDR2 SYDVKM. Trimming pared 6 bases from V and 3 bases from J, leaving 5 bases between. The CDR3 runs to 12 residues. This chain's CDR3 is CASSTDTGELFF. CDR3 coding DNA: TGTGCCAGCAGCACAGACACCGGGGAGCTGTTTTTT.

This clone was detected a few times. This chain joins TRBV7-2 and TRBJ2-2; D is possibly TRBD2 (5 bases). The CDR3 length is 13 residues. Germline V CDR1 and CDR2: SGHTA, FQGNSA. V was cut by 2 bases and J by 13 bases, with 14 bases left in between. CDR3 nucleotides: TGTGCCAGCAGCTTACACCCGTCCCGGGGGCTGTTTTTT. Translating gives CASSLHPSRGLFF.